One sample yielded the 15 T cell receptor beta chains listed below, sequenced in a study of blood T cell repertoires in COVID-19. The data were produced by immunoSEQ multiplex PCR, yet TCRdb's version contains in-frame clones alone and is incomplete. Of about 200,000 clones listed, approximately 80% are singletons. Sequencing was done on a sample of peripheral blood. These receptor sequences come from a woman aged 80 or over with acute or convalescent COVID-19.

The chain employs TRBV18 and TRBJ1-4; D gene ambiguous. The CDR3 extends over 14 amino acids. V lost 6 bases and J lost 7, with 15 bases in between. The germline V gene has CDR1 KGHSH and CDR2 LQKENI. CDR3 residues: CASSAAALFEKLFF. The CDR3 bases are TGTGCCAGCTCCGCGGCGGCTTTATTTGAAAAACTGTTTTTT.

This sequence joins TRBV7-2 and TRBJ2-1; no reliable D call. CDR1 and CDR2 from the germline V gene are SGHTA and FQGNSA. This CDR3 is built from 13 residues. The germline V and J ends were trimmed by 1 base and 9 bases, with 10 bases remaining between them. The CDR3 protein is CASSLEVVGEQFF. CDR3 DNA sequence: TGTGCCAGCAGCTTAGAAGTGGTCGGTGAGCAGTTCTTC.

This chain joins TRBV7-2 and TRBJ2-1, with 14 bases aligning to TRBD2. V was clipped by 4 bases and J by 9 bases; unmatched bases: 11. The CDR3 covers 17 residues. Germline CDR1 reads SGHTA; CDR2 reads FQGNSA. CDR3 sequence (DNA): TGTGCCAGCAGCTCCCGGGAGGGACTAGCGGGGGCAGTTGAGCAGTTCTTC. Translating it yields CASSSREGLAGAVEQFF.

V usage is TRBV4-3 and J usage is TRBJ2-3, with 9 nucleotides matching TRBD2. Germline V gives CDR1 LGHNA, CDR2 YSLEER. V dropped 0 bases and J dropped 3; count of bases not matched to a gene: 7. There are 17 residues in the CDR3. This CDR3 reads CASSQDWRGGLTDTQYF. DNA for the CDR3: TGCGCCAGCAGCCAAGATTGGCGGGGGGGCCTTACAGATACGCAGTATTTT.

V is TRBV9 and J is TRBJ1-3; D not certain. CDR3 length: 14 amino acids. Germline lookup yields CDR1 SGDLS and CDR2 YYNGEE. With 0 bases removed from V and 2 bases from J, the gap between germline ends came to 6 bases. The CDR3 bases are TGTGCCAGCAGCGTAGGGGAGACTGGAAACACCATATATTTT. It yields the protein CASSVGETGNTIYF.

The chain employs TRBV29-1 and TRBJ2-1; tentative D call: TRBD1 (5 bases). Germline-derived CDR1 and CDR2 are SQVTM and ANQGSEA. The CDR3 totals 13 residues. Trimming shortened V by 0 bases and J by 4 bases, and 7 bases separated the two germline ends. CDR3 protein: CSVEESGYNEQFF. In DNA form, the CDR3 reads TGCAGCGTTGAAGAGTCAGGGTACAATGAGCAGTTCTTC.

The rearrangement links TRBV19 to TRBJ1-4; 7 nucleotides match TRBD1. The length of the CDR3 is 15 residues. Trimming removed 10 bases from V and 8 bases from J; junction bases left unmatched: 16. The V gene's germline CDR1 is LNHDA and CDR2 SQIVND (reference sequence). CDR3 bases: TGTGCCACCGCAATACAGGGGCCTCTAGGGGAAAAACTGTTTTTT. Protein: CATAIQGPLGEKLFF.

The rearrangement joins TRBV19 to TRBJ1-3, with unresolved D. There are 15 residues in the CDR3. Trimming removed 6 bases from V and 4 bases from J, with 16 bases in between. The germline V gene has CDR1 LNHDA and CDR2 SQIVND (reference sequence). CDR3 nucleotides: TGTGCCAGTAGCCCTAGGGCGGCGGGGGGAAACACCATATATTTT. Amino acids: CASSPRAAGGNTIYF.

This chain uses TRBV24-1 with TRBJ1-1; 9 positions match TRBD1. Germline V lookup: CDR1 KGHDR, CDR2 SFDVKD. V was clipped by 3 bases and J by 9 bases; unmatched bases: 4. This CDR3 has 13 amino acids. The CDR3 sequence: CATSDGDREKAFF. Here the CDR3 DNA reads TGTGCCACCAGTGATGGGGACAGGGAGAAAGCTTTCTTT.

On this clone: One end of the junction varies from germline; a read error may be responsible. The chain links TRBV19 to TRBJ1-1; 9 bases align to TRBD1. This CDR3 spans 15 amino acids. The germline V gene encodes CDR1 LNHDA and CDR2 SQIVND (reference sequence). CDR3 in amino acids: CASSLDRGKGKGFFF. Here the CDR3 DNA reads TGTGCCAGTAGTCTAGACAGGGGGAAGGGGAAAGGATTTTTCTTT.

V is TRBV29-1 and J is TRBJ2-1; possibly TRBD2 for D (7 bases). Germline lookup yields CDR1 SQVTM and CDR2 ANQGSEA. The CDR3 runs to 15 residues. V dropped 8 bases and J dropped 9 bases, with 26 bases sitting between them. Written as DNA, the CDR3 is TGCAGCTTCTCCGGGGGGCCGATTTCGAGCAGTGAGCAGTTCTTC. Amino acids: CSFSGGPISSSEQFF.

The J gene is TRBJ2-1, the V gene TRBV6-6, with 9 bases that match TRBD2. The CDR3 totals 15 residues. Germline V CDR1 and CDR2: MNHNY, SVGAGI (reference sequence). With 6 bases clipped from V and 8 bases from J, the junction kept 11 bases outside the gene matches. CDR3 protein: CASSKVGLAIDEQFF. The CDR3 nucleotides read TGTGCCAGCAGCAAGGTGGGACTAGCTATCGATGAGCAGTTCTTC.

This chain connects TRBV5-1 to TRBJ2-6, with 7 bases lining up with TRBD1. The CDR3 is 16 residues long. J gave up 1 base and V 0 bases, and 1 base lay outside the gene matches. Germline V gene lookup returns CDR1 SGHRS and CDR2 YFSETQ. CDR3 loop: CASSLEGASGANVLTF. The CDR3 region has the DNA TGCGCCAGCAGCTTGGAGGGGGCTTCTGGGGCCAACGTCCTGACTTTC.

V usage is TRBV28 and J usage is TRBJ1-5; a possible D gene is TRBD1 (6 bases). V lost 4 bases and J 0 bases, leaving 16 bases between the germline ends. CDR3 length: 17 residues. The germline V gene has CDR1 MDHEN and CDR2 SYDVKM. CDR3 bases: TGTGCCAGCAGTTCCCCTTCCGGGACACTTAGCAATCAGCCCCAGCATTTT. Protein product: CASSSPSGTLSNQPQHF.

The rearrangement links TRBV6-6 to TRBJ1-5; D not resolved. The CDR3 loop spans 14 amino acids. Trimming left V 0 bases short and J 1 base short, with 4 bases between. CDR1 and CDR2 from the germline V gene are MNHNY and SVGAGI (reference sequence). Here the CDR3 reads CASSYSESNQPQHF. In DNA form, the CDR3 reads TGTGCCAGCAGTTACTCGGAGAGCAATCAGCCCCAGCATTTT.